The 4 T cell receptor beta chains given below trace back to one sample, sequenced in a study of T cells in Graves' hyperthyroidism and ophthalmopathy. TCR beta CDR3 region amplification was performed from RNA transcripts. The HTBI primer set drove a first-round RT-PCR of the TCR CDR3. From the multiplex PCR reads, TCRdb called clonotypes with MiXCR, one entry per CDR3 protein. The repertoire consists of about 52,000 distinct CDR3 sequences, with approximately 52% occurring once and the leading ten covering roughly a tenth. Material: blood. These receptors came from a woman between 45 and 65 years old with Graves' ophthalmopathy.

The V and J genes are TRBV7-2 and TRBJ1-5; D gene unclear. The CDR3 is 14 residues long. Germline CDR1 is SGHTA and CDR2 is FQGNSA. Deletions cut 6 bases from V and 0 bases from J, with 9 bases between. CDR3 nucleotides: TGTGCCAGCAGTCCACAACATAGCAATCAGCCCCAGCATTTT. The encoded protein is CASSPQHSNQPQHF.

V and J are TRBV5-4 and TRBJ2-3, with 7 nucleotides matching TRBD1. Looked up from germline, CDR1 is SGHNT and CDR2 is YYREEE (reference sequence). The CDR3 covers 16 residues. V trimming: 0 bases; J trimming: 11 bases; junction bases outside the gene matches: 15. The CDR3 is CASSLGGPGGYNEQYF. The CDR3 DNA is TGTGCCAGCAGCTTGGGGGGACCAGGGGGATACAATGAGCAGTATTTT. Looking up the rest from reference TRBV5-4 and TRBJ2-3 gives the full variable domain: ETGVTQSPTHLIKTRGQQVTLRCSSQSGHNTVSWYQQALGQGPQFIFQYYREEENGRGNFPPRFSGLQFPNYSSELNVNALELDDSALYLCASSLGGPGGYNEQYFGPGTRLTVL.

The chain couples TRBV14 to TRBJ2-7; D is uncertain. Germline V gene sequence: CDR1 SGHDN, CDR2 FVKESK. V dropped 1 base and J dropped 5 bases, with 3 bases sitting between them. The CDR3 sequence is 11 residues long. In DNA, the CDR3 is TGTGCCAGCAGCCAAGTTAACGAGCAGTACTTC. It is translated as CASSQVNEQYF.

On this clonotype itself: One end of the junction varies from germline; a read error may be responsible. The V gene is TRBV7-3, the J gene TRBJ2-1; 10 bases fit TRBD1. This CDR3 is built from 15 residues. Germline V gene data show CDR1 as SGHTA and CDR2 as FQGTGA. The CDR3 region has the DNA TGTACCAGCAGCATAGGGACAGGGGTCCCCAATGAGCAGTTCTTC. This gives the protein CTSSIGTGVPNEQFF.